The clone carrying this T cell receptor (beta chain) was observed a single time. Its cognate antigen is unknown. The entry originates in a study of T cell responses to AZD1222 COVID-19 vaccine. About the study: Samples with a second dose at about 4 or about 12 weeks were pooled together. Study outcomes and limitations: The donor cohort was predominantly white British with a female majority, and clonal diversity may have been underestimated. Close to half of spike-specific TCRs reportedly recognize unmutated variant regions. Spike-specific TCR breadth and depth went up after people got two AZD1222 doses.

Germline lookup yields CDR1 SEHNR and CDR2 FQNEAQ (reference sequence). V gave up 5 bases and J gave up 8 bases; unmatched junction bases: 10. The CDR3 spans 15 residues. Some clones are missing from TCRdb's copy, which holds only in-frame ones; the method was immunoSEQ multiplex PCR. The data hold more than 85,000 clones, with approximately 87% observed a single time. The chain has TRBV7-9 and TRBJ2-1; 9 bases align to TRBD1. This clonotype originated in an adult in good health. The sequencing here drew on peripheral blood, taken on day 0 of AZD1222 vaccination. The CDR3 reads CASSLGTGKGYEQFF. CDR3 bases: TGTGCCAGCAGCCTCGGGACAGGGAAGGGCTATGAGCAGTTCTTC.